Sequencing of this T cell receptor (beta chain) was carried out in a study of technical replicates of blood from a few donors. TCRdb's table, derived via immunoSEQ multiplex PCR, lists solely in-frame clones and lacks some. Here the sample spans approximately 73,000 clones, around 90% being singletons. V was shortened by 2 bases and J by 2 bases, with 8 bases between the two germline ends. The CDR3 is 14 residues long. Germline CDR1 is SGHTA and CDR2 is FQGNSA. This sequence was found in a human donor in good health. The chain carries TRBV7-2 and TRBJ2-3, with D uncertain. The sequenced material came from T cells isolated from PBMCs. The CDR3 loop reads CASSLFGLTDTQYF. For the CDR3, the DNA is TGTGCCAGCAGCTTATTTGGGCTCACAGATACGCAGTATTTT. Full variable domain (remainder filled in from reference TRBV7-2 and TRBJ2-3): GAGVSQSPSNKVTEKGKDVELRCDPISGHTALYWYRQSLGQGLEFLIYFQGNSAPDKSGLPSDRFSAERTGGSVSTLTIQRTQQEDSAVYLCASSLFGLTDTQYFGPGTRLTVL.